Shown below are 23 T cell receptor beta chains from a single sample sequenced in a study of blood T cells in healthy people across ages. Combining a sample-barcoded 5' primer with a J-beta primer mix, a second PCR ran for about 6 to 12 cycles. TCRdb redid the calling of the 5' RACE reads with MiXCR, one entry per CDR3 protein. The repertoire holds around 940,000 distinct CDR3 sequences, with 45% to 60% as singletons. The specimen was blood. All receptors come from an older woman in good health.

This chain links TRBV20-1 with TRBJ1-4; 7 bases agree with TRBD1. Trimming at V came to 6 bases and at J to 7 bases, leaving 14 bases not matched to a gene. CDR1 is DFQATT, CDR2 SNEGSKA, per germline (reference sequence). The CDR3 loop spans 15 amino acids. This chain's CDR3 is CSATRPDRAGEKLFF. The CDR3 coding sequence is TGCAGTGCGACCCGACCCGACAGGGCGGGTGAAAAACTGTTTTTT.

The gene calls are TRBV7-9 and TRBJ2-7; TRBD1 agrees at 11 bases. CDR1 is SEHNR, CDR2 FQNEAQ, per germline (reference sequence). The CDR3 has 15 residues. The J segment lost 5 bases and the V segment lost 6 bases, leaving 9 bases of the junction unmatched. CDR3 amino acids: CASSYYRGQGDEQYF. The CDR3 bases are TGTGCCAGCAGTTACTACAGGGGACAGGGGGACGAGCAGTACTTC.

The V gene is TRBV20-1, the J gene TRBJ2-1; 11 nucleotides agree with TRBD2. Trimming took 1 base from V and 7 from J; bases not matched to a gene: 9. CDR3 length: 16 amino acids. Germline lookup yields CDR1 DFQATT and CDR2 SNEGSKA (reference sequence). CDR3 nucleotide sequence: TGCAGTGCTAGAGTTTTCACTAGCGGGAGTACTAATGAGCAGTTCTTC. Translated, it gives CSARVFTSGSTNEQFF.

With respect to this clonotype: The junction does not match germline at one end; this may be a read error. This chain uses TRBV10-3 with TRBJ2-3; D possibly corresponds to TRBD2 (5 bases). Germline V CDR1 and CDR2: ENHRY, SYGVKD. The CDR3 runs 15 residues. CDR3: CAVSASGRGTDTQYF. DNA for the CDR3: TGTGCCGTCAGTGCCAGCGGAAGGGGCACAGATACGCAGTATTTT.

The chain combines TRBV20-1 with TRBJ2-1, with 13 bases lining up with TRBD2. The CDR3 consists of 14 residues. J lost 6 bases, V lost 5 bases, and 4 bases had no gene match. In germline, CDR1 is DFQATT, CDR2 SNEGSKA (reference sequence). CDR3 region: CSALTSGRFNEQFF. CDR3 in DNA: TGCAGTGCTCTGACTAGCGGGAGGTTCAATGAGCAGTTCTTC.

This clonotype was seen repeatedly, ten times or more. This chain uses TRBV20-1 with TRBJ1-2; the D gene is possibly TRBD1 (5 bases). The CDR3 length is 12 residues. Germline CDR1 is DFQATT and CDR2 is SNEGSKA (reference sequence). Trimming pared 3 bases from V and 8 bases from J, leaving 13 bases between. CDR3 in DNA: TGCAGTGCTAGTGACGGGGGGAGGGGCTACACCTTC. As protein: CSASDGGRGYTF.

V is TRBV20-1 and J is TRBJ2-7, with TRBD1 matching 9 bases. Germline CDR1 DFQATT, CDR2 SNEGSKA (reference sequence). This CDR3 has 13 residues. The trim removed 6 bases at V and 4 bases at J, leaving 7 bases unmatched. The CDR3 region is CSAQWDRVYEQYF. The CDR3 nucleotides are TGCAGTGCCCAATGGGACAGGGTATACGAGCAGTACTTC.

This clonotype was recorded a few times. The J gene is TRBJ1-5, the V gene TRBV28; the D is unclear. The V and J ends lost 8 bases and 2 bases respectively, with 10 bases between them. Germline V CDR1 and CDR2: MDHEN, SYDVKM. This CDR3 comprises 13 residues. The CDR3 DNA is TGTGCCAGCCTGGGGAGTGGCAATCAGCCCCAGCATTTT. Its translation is CASLGSGNQPQHF.

The chain couples TRBV16 to TRBJ1-1; the D is unclear. This CDR3 region has 14 residues. CDR1 is KGHSY, CDR2 FQNENV, per germline. V lost 2 bases and J 1 base, leaving 8 bases between the germline ends. CDR3: CASSQVRRNTEAFF. CDR3 in DNA: TGTGCCAGCAGCCAAGTAAGGCGGAACACTGAAGCTTTCTTT. The entire variable domain, with the rest obtained from reference TRBV16 and TRBJ1-1, is as follows: GEEVAQTPKHLVRGEGQKAKLYCAPIKGHSYVFWYQQVLKNEFKFLISFQNENVFDETGMPKERFSAKCLPNSPCSLEIQATKLEDSAVYFCASSQVRRNTEAFFGQGTRLTVV.

The chain links TRBV9 to TRBJ2-1, with 9 bases matching TRBD2. The germline CDR1 and CDR2 sequences are SGDLS and YYNGEE. The CDR3 is 16 amino acids. The V gene end was trimmed by 0 bases and the J gene end by 1 base; junction bases not matched to a gene: 2. The CDR3, as DNA: TGTGCCAGCAGCGTAGTTAGCGGGAGATCCTACAATGAGCAGTTCTTC. It is translated as CASSVVSGRSYNEQFF.

The genes are TRBV18 and TRBJ1-1; no clear D gene. Germline lookup yields CDR1 KGHSH and CDR2 LQKENI. The CDR3 runs to 12 residues. Trimming removed 6 bases from V and 2 bases from J, with 7 bases in between. The CDR3 sequence is CASSDLNTEAFF. CDR3 bases: TGTGCCAGCTCCGACCTCAACACTGAAGCTTTCTTT.

The chain uses TRBV29-1 and TRBJ1-2; D is ambiguous. Per germline, CDR1 SQVTM and CDR2 ANQGSEA. The germline V and J ends were trimmed by 4 bases and 3 bases, with 9 bases remaining between them. This CDR3 is built from 12 residues. The CDR3 DNA reads TGCAGCGTTGGTGAGCGAGACTATGGCTACACCTTC. This gives the protein CSVGERDYGYTF.

The chain joins TRBV20-1 to TRBJ1-5; D ambiguous. The V gene lost 5 bases and the J gene lost 1 base, with 6 bases spanning the gap. This CDR3 spans 12 amino acids. Germline V gene lookup returns CDR1 DFQATT and CDR2 SNEGSKA (reference sequence). The chain's CDR3 is CSAGGSNQPQHF. CDR3 in DNA: TGCAGTGCTGGTGGGAGCAATCAGCCCCAGCATTTT.

The chain employs TRBV28 and TRBJ2-1, with 9 bases fitting TRBD1. Germline CDR1 is MDHEN and CDR2 is SYDVKM. The V segment lost 4 bases and the J segment 7 bases; nucleotides outside the gene matches: 11. This CDR3 is 16 amino acids long. DNA of the CDR3: TGTGCCAGCAGTTCCCCCGGGACAGGGTCGGGGAATGAGCAGTTCTTC. Encoded protein: CASSSPGTGSGNEQFF.

The chain links TRBV29-1 to TRBJ2-5; 7 nucleotides match TRBD2. The J call could be wrong; TRBJ2-7 is a better fit for the DNA end. Germline CDR1 and CDR2: SQVTM and ANQGSEA. The CDR3 extends over 12 amino acids. The CDR3 sequence: CSVDTGGHEQYF. In DNA, the CDR3 is TGCAGCGTTGACACGGGGGGACACGAGCAGTACTTC.

The V call is TRBV20-1, the J call TRBJ2-7; a weak D match, TRBD2 (5 bases). CDR3 length equals 12 residues. Per the germline V gene, CDR1 is DFQATT and CDR2 is SNEGSKA (reference sequence). V was shortened by 7 bases and J by 0 bases, with 10 bases between the two germline ends. The DNA for the CDR3 is TGCAGTGGGCGTCGGGACTCCTACGAGCAGTACTTC. Translating gives CSGRRDSYEQYF.

This clonotype was counted only a few times. The gene calls are TRBV4-1 and TRBJ2-7, with a tentative D call TRBD1 (5 bases). Trimming took off 4 bases at V and 2 bases at J, with 15 bases between the two ends. This CDR3 is 15 amino acids long. Germline V gene sequence: CDR1 MGHRA, CDR2 YSYEKL. The CDR3 loop is CASSRRIGAPYEQYF. As DNA, the CDR3 is TGCGCCAGCAGCCGCAGAATAGGGGCCCCCTACGAGCAGTACTTC.

This chain uses TRBV29-1 with TRBJ1-1; D gene uncertain. The germline gives CDR1 SQVTM, CDR2 ANQGSEA. Trimming shortened V by 6 bases and J by 1 base, and 9 bases separated the two germline ends. This CDR3 has 12 residues. This CDR3 is CSVKDGNTEAFF. CDR3 nucleotide sequence: TGCAGCGTCAAAGACGGGAACACTGAAGCTTTCTTT.

The rearrangement uses TRBV6-2 or TRBV6-3 and TRBJ2-3; possible D gene TRBD1, 5 bases. This CDR3 comprises 15 residues. Germline V gives CDR1 MNHEY, CDR2 SVGEGT. V lost 5 bases and J 0 bases, leaving 12 bases between the germline ends. As DNA, the CDR3 is TGTGCCAGCAGTATCAGGGCAGACAGCACAGATACGCAGTATTTT. Protein: CASSIRADSTDTQYF.

This rearrangement joins TRBV20-1 to TRBJ1-2; D unclear. V shed 3 bases and J shed 3 bases, with 11 bases lying between them. This CDR3 spans 13 amino acids. Germline assignment: CDR1 DFQATT and CDR2 SNEGSKA (reference sequence). The CDR3 DNA reads as TGCAGTGCTAGTCGGCAGAGGGACTATGGCTACACCTTC. It yields the protein CSASRQRDYGYTF.

This chain connects TRBV3-1 to TRBJ2-3; 11 nucleotides match TRBD2. J was trimmed by 4 bases and V by 2 bases; bases with no gene match: 11. This CDR3 contains 18 residues. CDR1 is LGHDT, CDR2 YNNKEL, per germline (reference sequence). CDR3 sequence reads: CASSQTPTSGIHSDTQYF. For the CDR3, the DNA is TGTGCCAGCAGCCAAACACCGACTAGCGGGATCCATTCAGATACGCAGTATTTT.

A few counts support this clonotype. The chain couples TRBV7-2 to TRBJ2-7; 7 bases line up with TRBD1. This CDR3 spans 14 amino acids. Germline V gives CDR1 SGHTA, CDR2 FQGNSA. V was pared by 5 bases and J by 0 bases, with 4 bases of the junction left unmatched. The CDR3 sequence: CASSVGQNSYEQYF. Written as DNA, the CDR3 is TGTGCCAGCAGCGTGGGACAGAACTCCTACGAGCAGTACTTC.

This clonotype was found a few times. CDR3 nucleotide sequence: TGTGCCAGCAGCCGGAACGGGGTCAGAAGAGGCTACGAGCAGTACTTC. It codes for CASSRNGVRRGYEQYF. V gene TRBV5-6 combines with J gene TRBJ2-7; TRBD2 is a possible D gene (5 bases). This CDR3 has 16 amino acids. Germline loops: CDR1 SGHDT, CDR2 YYEEEE. V was cut by 4 bases and J by 3 bases, with 20 bases left in between.